The clone carrying this T cell receptor beta chain has just one count. It was with 60 Vbeta and 13 Jbeta primers that the PCR ran. The assay was immunoSEQ multiplex PCR, and TCRdb's table has in-frame clones only and misses some. The data hold about 120,000 clones, with 81% observed a single time. The data stem from a study of cytomegalovirus exposure and HLA in healthy donors. The CDR3 consists of 15 residues. Between the trimmed V and J ends, which lost 4 bases and 4 bases, there was a span of 15 bases. The germline V gene has CDR1 SGHRS and CDR2 YFSETQ. This chain links TRBV5-1 with TRBJ1-5, with D hard to call. This sequence originates from a woman aged 25 to 39 in good health and CMV-seronegative. Sequencing used PBMCs. In DNA form, the CDR3 reads TGCGCCAGCAGCCCCTCGGGCGTAGCGAATCAGCCCCAGCATTTT. This sequence encodes CASSPSGVANQPQHF.